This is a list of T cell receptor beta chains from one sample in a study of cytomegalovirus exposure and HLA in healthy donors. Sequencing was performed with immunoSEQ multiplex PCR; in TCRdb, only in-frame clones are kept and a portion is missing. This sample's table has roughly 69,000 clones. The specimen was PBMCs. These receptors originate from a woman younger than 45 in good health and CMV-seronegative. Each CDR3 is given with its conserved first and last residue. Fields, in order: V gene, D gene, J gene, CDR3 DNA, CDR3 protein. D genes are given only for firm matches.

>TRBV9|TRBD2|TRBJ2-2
TGTGCCAGCAGCGACCCGAGAAGCGGGGGGACCGGGGAGCTGTTTTTT
CASSDPRSGGTGELFF
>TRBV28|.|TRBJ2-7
TGTGCCAGCACCGGGGGAGTCGAGCAGTACTTC
CASTGGVEQYF
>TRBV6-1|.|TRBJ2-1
TGTGCCAGCAGTGAAGAAAGAGGGCTTGAGCAGTTCTTC
CASSEERGLEQFF
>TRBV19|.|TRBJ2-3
TGTGCCAGTAGTATCGCCGCGCCAGATACGCAGTATTTT
CASSIAAPDTQYF
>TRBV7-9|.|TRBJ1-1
TGTGCCAGCAGTTCCCTTCCGGAGGGGGCTTTCTTT
CASSSLPEGAFF
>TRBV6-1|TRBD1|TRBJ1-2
TGTGCCAGCACTCGACAGGGGAGGGATGTGGGCTACACCTTC
CASTRQGRDVGYTF
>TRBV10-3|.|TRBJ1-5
TGTGCCATCAGTGAGACACAAGGGGGGGATCAGCCCCAGCATTTT
CAISETQGGDQPQHF
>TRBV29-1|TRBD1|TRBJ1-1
TGCAGCGCATCCGACAGGGGGTTCATGAACACTGAAGCTTTCTTT
CSASDRGFMNTEAFF
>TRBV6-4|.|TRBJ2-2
TGTGCCAGCAGTGACTCTCGGACACCCAACACCGGGGAGCTGTTTTTT
CASSDSRTPNTGELFF
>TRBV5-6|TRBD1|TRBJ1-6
TGTGCCAGCAGCCTGTGGGGATCCGGGACAGATGTTTATAATTCACCCCTCCACTTT
CASSLWGSGTDVYNSPLHF